This paragraph covers one TCR beta chain sequence. This clone was seen a few times. Its antigen has not been determined. Nothing much larger sits one base from this clone, and base qualities are not available. The data stem from a study of immune cell composition in non-small cell lung cancer (dated by TCRdb to 2015 to 2018). The study in broad terms: Histologic subtype, mainly lung adenocarcinoma or squamous cell carcinoma, was assigned on the basis of H&E together with p63, CK5, Napsin A and TTF-1 immunohistochemistry. Adaptive Biotechnologies TCR-beta sequencing was carried out on a few dozen paired NSCLC tumour and non-adjacent lung specimens, as well as on around 25 tumour-only specimens. Several tumour specimens that had TCR-beta data belonged to rare histological subtypes and were left out of the subtype comparisons. For supplementary cohort #1, made up of 10 lung adenocarcinoma cases, paired tumour/lung TCR-beta sequencing was done and TIL populations were generated so that tumour reactivity could be assessed.

Reading the germline V gene gives CDR1 MNHNS and CDR2 SASEGT. Between the V and J ends, shortened by 4 bases and 7 bases respectively, the junction contains 4 bases. From cysteine to phenylalanine, the CDR3 is 10 amino acids long. The only DNA kept is the CDR3, 30 bases in frame from the first base. What the study reported, not specific to this receptor: No significant correlation was found between tumour TCR-beta clonality and smoking pack-years. Tumour-associated clones >0.5% occurred in nearly half of NSCLC cases: around 32% of adenocarcinomas versus roughly three quarters of squamous carcinomas. Compared with lung adenocarcinoma tumours, lung squamous cell carcinoma showed significantly higher Top 10 clone scores and productive clonality. Only roughly 9 cases were included in the reactivity cohort, and sequence sharing between tumour-reactive clones and the dominant in vivo tumour-associated clones was not shown. Across ten to eleven adenocarcinoma cases, the maximal tumour-associated clone frequency showed a strong correlation with TIL tumour reactivity, but overall clonality showed no such correlation.

Genomic DNA was isolated with the QIAamp DNA kit from frozen aliquots of single-cell suspensions that had not been sorted. The tumour samples consisted of surgically resected non-small cell lung cancer tissue. Tissues were received within 2 hours of resection and processed immediately into single-cell suspensions. Tissue was mechanically dissociated and enzymatically digested with DNase I, collagenase I and hyaluronidase for approximately 31 minutes at 37 °C, then filtered and RBC-lysed. TCR-beta CDR3 regions were amplified from genomic DNA by a two-step multiplex PCR, with the second step adding Illumina-compatible adaptors. As a commercial immunoSEQ service, TCR-beta immunosequencing was carried out on an Illumina platform. Regarding the original processing steps: Two measures summarised the repertoires: productive clonality, and Top 10 Clones, meaning the percentage of T-cell templates coming from the ten most frequent sequences. Values for productive clonality spanned 0 to 1, where a value of 1 indicated a monoclonal population. Tumour-associated clones were defined as sequences comprising at least 0.1% of tumour T-cell templates but absent from matched non-adjacent lung, identified via log10 scatter plots. Two-group comparisons used Student's t-tests, stages used ANOVA, and relationships used linear regression, analysed in GraphPad Prism7 and R. Imported from immuneACCESS, the table was reduced by TCRdb to in-frame sequences with V and J called. These copies leave out some clones; in studies compared against another copy, an unresolved V gene accounts for under half, and the cause of the remainder is not known. D and trimming were read from the DNA, whereas the V and J calls and clone size are those reported in that table. This sample holds fewer than 4,500 clones; about 74% were observed only once. Clones ranked in the top ten supply 4% of the sample.

The V gene is TRBV6-1 and the J gene is TRBJ1-1, with the D gene uncertain. Material: lung tumor tissue. The sequence was obtained from a human donor with non-small cell lung cancer. This receptor carries the CDR3 CASSGVEAFF. The sequenced DNA: TGTGCCAGCAGTGGAGTTGAAGCTTTCTTT.